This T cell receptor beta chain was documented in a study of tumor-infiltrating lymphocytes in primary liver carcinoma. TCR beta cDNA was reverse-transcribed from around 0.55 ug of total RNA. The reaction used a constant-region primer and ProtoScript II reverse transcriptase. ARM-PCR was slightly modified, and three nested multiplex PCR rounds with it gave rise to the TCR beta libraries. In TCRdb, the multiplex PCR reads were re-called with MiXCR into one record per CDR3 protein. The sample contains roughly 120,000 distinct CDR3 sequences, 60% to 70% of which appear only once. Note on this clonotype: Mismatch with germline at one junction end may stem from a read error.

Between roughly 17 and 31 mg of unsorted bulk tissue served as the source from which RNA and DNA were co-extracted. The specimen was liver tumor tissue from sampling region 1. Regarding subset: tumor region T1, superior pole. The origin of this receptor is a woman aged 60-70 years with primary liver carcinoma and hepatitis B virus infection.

The CDR3 loop reads CASSFQRQPQHF. CDR3 coding DNA: TGTGCCAGCAGCTTTCAGAGACAGCCACAGCATTTT. V usage is TRBV7-6 and J usage is TRBJ1-5; a possible D gene is TRBD1 (5 bases). The germline CDR1 and CDR2 sequences are SGHVS and FNYEAQ. The CDR3 consists of 12 residues.